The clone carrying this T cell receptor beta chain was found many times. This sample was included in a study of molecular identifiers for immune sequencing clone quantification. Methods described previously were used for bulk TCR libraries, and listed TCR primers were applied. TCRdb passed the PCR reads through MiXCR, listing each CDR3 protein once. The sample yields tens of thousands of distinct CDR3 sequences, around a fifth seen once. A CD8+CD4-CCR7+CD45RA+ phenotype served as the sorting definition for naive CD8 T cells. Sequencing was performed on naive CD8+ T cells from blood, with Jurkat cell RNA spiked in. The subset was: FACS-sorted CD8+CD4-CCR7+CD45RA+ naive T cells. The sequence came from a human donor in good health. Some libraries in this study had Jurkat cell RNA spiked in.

The CDR3 sequence: CASRAGTSTTYEQYF. DNA of the CDR3: TGTGCCAGCAGGGCCGGGACTAGCACAACCTACGAGCAGTACTTC. The genes are TRBV12-3 or TRBV12-4 and TRBJ2-7; 9 bases are shared with TRBD2. The CDR3 loop spans 15 amino acids. With V trimmed by 6 bases and J by 2 bases, 8 bases remained unmatched.